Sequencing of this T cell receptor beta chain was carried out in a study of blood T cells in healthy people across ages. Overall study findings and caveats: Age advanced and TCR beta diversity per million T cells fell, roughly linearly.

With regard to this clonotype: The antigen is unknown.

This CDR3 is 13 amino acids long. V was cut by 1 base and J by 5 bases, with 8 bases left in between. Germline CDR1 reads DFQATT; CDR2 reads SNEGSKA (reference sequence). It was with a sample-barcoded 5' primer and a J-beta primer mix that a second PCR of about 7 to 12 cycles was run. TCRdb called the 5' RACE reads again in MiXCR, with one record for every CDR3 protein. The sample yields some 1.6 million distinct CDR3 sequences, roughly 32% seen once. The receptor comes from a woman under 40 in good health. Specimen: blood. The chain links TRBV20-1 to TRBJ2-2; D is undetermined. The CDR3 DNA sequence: TGCAGTGCTAGAGGTGGTTTAACCGGGGAGCTGTTTTTT. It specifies CSARGGLTGELFF.